This TCR beta chain derives from a study of blood T cell repertoires in COVID-19. In the study overall: T cells, B-cell-depleted T cells, or PBMCs supplied cDNA or gDNA.

Study members were between about 18 and 89 years old and lived in approximately 25 US regions. Grouping used clinical history reported by participants in a survey and questionnaire. V was shortened by 5 bases and J by 5 bases, with 13 bases between the two germline ends. Germline values: CDR1 SGHDT, CDR2 YYEEEE. CDR3 size: 13 residues. Methods used by the authors: Quantification of nucleated cells was approximated via reference gene primer amplification. Repertoires were generated with immunoSEQ multiplex PCR, while TCRdb's copy carries only in-frame clones and drops some. V and J calls plus clone size are reproduced from that table; the DNA served to infer D and trimming. The sample yields approximately 200,000 clones, approximately 80% seen once. This clone was picked up one time.

This TCR was sampled from a woman between 40 and 55 years old with acute COVID-19. The chain joins TRBV5-6 to TRBJ1-2; D gene ambiguous. The specimen sequenced was PBMCs or T cells enriched from blood (not recorded which). CDR3 DNA sequence: TGTGCCAGCAGGGGCAGGAACATTTATGGCTACACCTTC. Its protein product is CASRGRNIYGYTF.